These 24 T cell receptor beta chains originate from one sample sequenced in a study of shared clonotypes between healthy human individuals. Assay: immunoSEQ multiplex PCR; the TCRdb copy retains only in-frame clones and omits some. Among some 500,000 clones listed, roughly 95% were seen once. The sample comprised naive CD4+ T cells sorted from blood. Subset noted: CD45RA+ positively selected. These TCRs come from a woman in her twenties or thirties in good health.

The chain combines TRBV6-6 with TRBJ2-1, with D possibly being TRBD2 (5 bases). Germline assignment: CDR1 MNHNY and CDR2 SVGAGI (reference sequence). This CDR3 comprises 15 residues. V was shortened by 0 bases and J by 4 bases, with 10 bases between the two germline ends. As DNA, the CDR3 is TGTGCCAGCAGTTACTCGCGGGCCCTTTACAATGAGCAGTTCTTC. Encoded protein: CASSYSRALYNEQFF.

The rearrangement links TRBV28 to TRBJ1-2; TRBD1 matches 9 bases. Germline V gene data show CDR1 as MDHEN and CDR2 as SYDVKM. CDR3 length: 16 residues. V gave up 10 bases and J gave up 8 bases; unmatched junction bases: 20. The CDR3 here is CATRGADRGVWLGYTF. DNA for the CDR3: TGTGCCACAAGGGGGGCGGACAGGGGCGTTTGGTTGGGCTACACCTTC.

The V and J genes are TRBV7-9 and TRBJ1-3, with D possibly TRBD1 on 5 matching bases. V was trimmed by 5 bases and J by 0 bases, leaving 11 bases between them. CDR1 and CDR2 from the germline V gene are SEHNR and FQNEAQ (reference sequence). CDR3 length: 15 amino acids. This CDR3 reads CASSEGPNSGNTIYF. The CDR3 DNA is TGTGCCAGCAGCGAGGGACCAAACTCTGGAAACACCATATATTTT.

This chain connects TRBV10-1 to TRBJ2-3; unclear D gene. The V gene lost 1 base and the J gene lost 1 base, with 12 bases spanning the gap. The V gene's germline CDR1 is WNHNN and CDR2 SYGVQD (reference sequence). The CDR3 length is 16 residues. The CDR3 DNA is TGCGCCAGCAGTGAGTGGCTAGTTGGAGGCACAGATACGCAGTATTTT. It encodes CASSEWLVGGTDTQYF.

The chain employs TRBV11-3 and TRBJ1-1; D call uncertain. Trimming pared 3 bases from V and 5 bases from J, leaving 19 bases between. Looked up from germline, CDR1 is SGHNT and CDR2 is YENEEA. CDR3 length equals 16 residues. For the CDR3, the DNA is TGTGCCAGCAGCTTGGGGATAGGGAAAGGAAAAACTGAAGCTTTCTTT. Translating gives CASSLGIGKGKTEAFF. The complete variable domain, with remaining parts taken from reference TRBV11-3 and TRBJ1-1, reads EAGVVQSPRYKIIEKKQPVAFWCNPISGHNTLYWYLQNLGQGPELLIRYENEEAVDDSQLPKDRFSAERLKGVDSTLKIQPAELGDSAVYLCASSLGIGKGKTEAFFGQGTRLTVV.

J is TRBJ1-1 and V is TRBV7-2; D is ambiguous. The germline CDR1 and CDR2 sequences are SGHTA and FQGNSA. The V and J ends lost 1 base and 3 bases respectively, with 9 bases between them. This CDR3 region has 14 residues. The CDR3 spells CASSLVPGDTEAFF. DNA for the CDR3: TGTGCCAGCAGCTTAGTTCCTGGGGACACTGAAGCTTTCTTT.

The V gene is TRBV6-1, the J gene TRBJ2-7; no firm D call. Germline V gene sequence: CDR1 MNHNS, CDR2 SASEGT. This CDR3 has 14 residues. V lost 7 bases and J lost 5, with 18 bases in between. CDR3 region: CASKGEQLSHEQYF. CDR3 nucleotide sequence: TGTGCCAGCAAGGGTGAGCAGTTGTCCCACGAGCAGTACTTC.

The CDR3: CASSFRDTYEQYF. The CDR3 DNA follows: TGTGCCAGCAGCTTCCGGGACACCTACGAGCAGTACTTC. The V gene is TRBV7-8, the J gene TRBJ2-7; D is perhaps TRBD1 (6 bases). In germline, CDR1 is SGHVS, CDR2 FQNEAQ. Deletions cut 3 bases from V and 2 bases from J, with 8 bases between. There are 13 residues in the CDR3. The full variable domain, rest sourced from reference TRBV7-8 and TRBJ2-7, is GAGVSQSPRYKVAKRGQDVALRCDPISGHVSLFWYQQALGQGPEFLTYFQNEAQLDKSGLPSDRFFAERPEGSVSTLKIQRTQQEDSAVYLCASSFRDTYEQYFGPGTRLTVT.

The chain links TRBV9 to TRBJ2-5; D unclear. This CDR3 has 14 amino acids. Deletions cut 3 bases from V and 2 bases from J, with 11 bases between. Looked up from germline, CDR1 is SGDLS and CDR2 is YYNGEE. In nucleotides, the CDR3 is TGTGCCAGCAGCGCCCTAGGGCGGCAAGAGACCCAGTACTTC. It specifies CASSALGRQETQYF.

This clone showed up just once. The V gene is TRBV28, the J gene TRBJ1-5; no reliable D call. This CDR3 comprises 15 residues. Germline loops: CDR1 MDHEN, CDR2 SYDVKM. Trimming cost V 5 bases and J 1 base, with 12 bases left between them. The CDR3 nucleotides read TGTGCCAGCAGTCTCTGGTCGGGAAGCAATCAGCCCCAGCATTTT. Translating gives CASSLWSGSNQPQHF.

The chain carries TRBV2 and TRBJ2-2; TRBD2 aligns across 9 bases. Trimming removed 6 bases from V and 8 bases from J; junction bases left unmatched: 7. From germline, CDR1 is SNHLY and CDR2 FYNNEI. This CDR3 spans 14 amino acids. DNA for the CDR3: TGTGCCAGCAGGGGGACTAGCACCACGGGGGAGCTGTTTTTT. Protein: CASRGTSTTGELFF.

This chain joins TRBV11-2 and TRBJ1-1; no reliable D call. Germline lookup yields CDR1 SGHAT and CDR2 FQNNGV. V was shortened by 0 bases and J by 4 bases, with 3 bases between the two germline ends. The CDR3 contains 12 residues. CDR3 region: CASSLDLTEAFF. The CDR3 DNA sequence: TGTGCCAGCAGCTTAGACCTCACTGAAGCTTTCTTT. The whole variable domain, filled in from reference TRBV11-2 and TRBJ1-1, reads EAGVAQSPRYKIIEKRQSVAFWCNPISGHATLYWYQQILGQGPKLLIQFQNNGVVDDSQLPKDRFSAERLKGVDSTLKIQPAKLEDSAVYLCASSLDLTEAFFGQGTRLTVV.

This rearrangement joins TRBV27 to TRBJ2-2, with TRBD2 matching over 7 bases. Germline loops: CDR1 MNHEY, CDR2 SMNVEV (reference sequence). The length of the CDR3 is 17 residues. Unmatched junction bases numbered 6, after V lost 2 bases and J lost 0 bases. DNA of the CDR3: TGTGCCAGCAGTTTAGAGGCTAGCGGCCCGAACACCGGGGAGCTGTTTTTT. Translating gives CASSLEASGPNTGELFF.

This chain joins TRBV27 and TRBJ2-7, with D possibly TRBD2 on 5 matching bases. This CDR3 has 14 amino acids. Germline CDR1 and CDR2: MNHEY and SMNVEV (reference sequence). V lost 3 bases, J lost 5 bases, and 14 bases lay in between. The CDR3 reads CASSLRGFIHEQYF. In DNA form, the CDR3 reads TGTGCCAGCAGTTTGAGAGGGTTCATACACGAGCAGTACTTC.

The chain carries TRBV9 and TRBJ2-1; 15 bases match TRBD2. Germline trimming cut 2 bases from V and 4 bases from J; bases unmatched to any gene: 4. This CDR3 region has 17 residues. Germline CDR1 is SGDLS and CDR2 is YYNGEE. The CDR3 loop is CASSVGGLAGGYNEQFF. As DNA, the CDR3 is TGTGCCAGCAGCGTCGGGGGACTAGCGGGAGGTTACAATGAGCAGTTCTTC. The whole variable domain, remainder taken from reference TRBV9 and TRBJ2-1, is DSGVTQTPKHLITATGQRVTLRCSPRSGDLSVYWYQQSLDQGLQFLIQYYNGEERAKGNILERFSAQQFPDLHSELNLSSLELGDSALYFCASSVGGLAGGYNEQFFGPGTRLTVL.

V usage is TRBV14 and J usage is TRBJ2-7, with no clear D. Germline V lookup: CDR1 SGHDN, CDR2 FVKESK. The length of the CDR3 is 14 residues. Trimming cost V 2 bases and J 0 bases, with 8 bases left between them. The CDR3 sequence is CASSQSEFSYEQYF. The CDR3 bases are TGTGCCAGCAGCCAATCAGAGTTCTCCTACGAGCAGTACTTC.

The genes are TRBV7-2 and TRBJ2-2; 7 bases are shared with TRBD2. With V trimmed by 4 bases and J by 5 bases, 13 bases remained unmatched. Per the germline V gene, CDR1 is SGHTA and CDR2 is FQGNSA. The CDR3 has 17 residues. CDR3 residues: CASSSPARAGDTGELFF. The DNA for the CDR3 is TGTGCCAGCAGCTCCCCCGCTAGGGCGGGAGATACCGGGGAGCTGTTTTTT.

CDR3 nucleotide sequence: TGTGCCAGCAGCACCGGGACTAGTTTTGGCGGGGAGCTGTTTTTT. Translating it yields CASSTGTSFGGELFF. The chain is built from TRBV28 and TRBJ2-2; 8 bases align to TRBD2. The germline CDR1 and CDR2 sequences are MDHEN and SYDVKM. CDR3 length: 15 residues. The V segment lost 6 bases and the J segment 7 bases; nucleotides outside the gene matches: 10.

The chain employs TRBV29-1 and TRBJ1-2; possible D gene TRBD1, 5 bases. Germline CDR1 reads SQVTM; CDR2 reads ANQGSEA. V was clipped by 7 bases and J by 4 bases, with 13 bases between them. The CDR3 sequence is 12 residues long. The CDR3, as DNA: TGCAGCGGACGGGACGGAGGCTATGGCTACACCTTC. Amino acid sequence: CSGRDGGYGYTF.

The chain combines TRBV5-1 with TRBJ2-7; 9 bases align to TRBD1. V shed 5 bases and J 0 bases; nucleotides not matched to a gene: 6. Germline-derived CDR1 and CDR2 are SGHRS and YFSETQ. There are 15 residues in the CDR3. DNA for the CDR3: TGCGCCAGCAGAACAGGGGGCGGAAGCTCCTACGAGCAGTACTTC. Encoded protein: CASRTGGGSSYEQYF.

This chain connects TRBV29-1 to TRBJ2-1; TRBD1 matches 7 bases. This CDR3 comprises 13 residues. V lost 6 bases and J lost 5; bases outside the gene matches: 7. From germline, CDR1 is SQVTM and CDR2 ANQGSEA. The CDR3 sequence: CSVDRESNNEQFF. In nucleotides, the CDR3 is TGCAGCGTCGACAGGGAATCGAACAATGAGCAGTTCTTC.

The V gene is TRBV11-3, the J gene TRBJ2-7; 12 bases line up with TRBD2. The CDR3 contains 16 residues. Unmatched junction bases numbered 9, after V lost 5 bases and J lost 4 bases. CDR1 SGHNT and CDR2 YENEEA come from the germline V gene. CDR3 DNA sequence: TGTGCCAGCAGCGAGCCTAGCGGGAGGGCCTTATACGAGCAGTACTTC. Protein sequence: CASSEPSGRALYEQYF.

CDR3: CATNSGPPTFQETQYF. The CDR3 DNA follows: TGTGCCACCAACTCCGGGCCCCCGACTTTCCAAGAGACCCAGTACTTC. J is TRBJ2-5 and V is TRBV28; D remains ambiguous. Trimming removed 10 bases at V and 1 base at J, with 22 bases between. Germline V gene data show CDR1 as MDHEN and CDR2 as SYDVKM. This CDR3 spans 16 amino acids.

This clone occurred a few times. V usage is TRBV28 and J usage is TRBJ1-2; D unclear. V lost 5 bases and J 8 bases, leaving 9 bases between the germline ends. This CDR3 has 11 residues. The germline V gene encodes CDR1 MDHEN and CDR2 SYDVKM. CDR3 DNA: TGTGCCAGCAGTGTCCCCAGGGGCTACACCTTC. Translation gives CASSVPRGYTF.